This T cell receptor beta chain stems from a study of shared clonotypes between healthy human individuals. With regard to this clone: Antigen unknown.

CD45RO-negative, CCR7-selected cells formed the naive CD8 fraction, which excluded terminally differentiated effector memory CD45RA+ cells. All the donors were Caucasian adults who lived in Nashville, Tennessee. General observations from the study: Compared with memory subsets, naive subsets generally had larger estimated richness. Sharing across four donors was highest in naive CD4 (around 5%) and lowest in memory CD8 (roughly 0.4%). Among donors, the sharing of clonotypes was expected to be influenced by sequencing depth.

Sequenced by immunoSEQ multiplex PCR; TCRdb stores in-frame clones only, minus some. Among hundreds of thousands of clones listed, 90% to 97% were seen once. The V gene's germline CDR1 is SGHVS and CDR2 FNYEAQ. The J segment lost 7 bases and the V segment lost 5 bases, leaving 11 bases of the junction unmatched. This CDR3 is 17 amino acids long. The clonotype was recovered from a man younger than 40 in good health. Sequencing was carried out using naive CD8+ T cells sorted from blood. The V gene is TRBV7-6, the J gene TRBJ2-4; 13 bases agree with TRBD2. CDR3 residues: CASSPRTSGSRENIQYF. The DNA for the CDR3 is TGTGCCAGCAGCCCCCGGACTAGCGGGAGTAGGGAGAACATTCAGTACTTC. Supplemented by reference TRBV7-6 and TRBJ2-4, the full variable domain reads GAGVSQSPRYKVTKRGQDVALRCDPISGHVSLYWYRQALGQGPEFLTYFNYEAQQDKSGLPNDRFSAERPEGSISTLTIQRTEQRDSAMYRCASSPRTSGSRENIQYFGAGTRLSVL.